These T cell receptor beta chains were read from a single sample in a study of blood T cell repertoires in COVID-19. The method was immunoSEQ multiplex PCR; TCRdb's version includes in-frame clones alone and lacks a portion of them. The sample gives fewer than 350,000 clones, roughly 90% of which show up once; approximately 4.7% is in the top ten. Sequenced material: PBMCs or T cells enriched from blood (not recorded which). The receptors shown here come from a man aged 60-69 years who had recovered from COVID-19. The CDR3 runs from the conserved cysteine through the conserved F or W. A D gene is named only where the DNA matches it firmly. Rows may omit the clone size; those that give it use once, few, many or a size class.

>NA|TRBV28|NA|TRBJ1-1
TGTGCCAGCATCCCGGGGCGGGGGGCCTTTGAAGCTTTCTTT
CASIPGRGAFEAFF
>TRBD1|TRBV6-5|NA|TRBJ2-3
TGTGCCAGCAGGCAGGGGGCGATCACAGATACGCAGTATTTT
CASRQGAITDTQYF
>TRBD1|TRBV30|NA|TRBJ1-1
TGTGCCTGGAGTTCCGGGACAGGGTGGTCTGAAGCTTTCTTT
CAWSSGTGWSEAFF
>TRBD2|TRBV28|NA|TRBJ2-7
TGTGCCAGCAGTTTTGGACTAGCGGGAGACTACGAGCAGTACTTC
CASSFGLAGDYEQYF
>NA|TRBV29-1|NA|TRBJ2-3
TGCACCTCAAGGGAACAGGGAGATACGCAGTATTTT
CTSREQGDTQYF
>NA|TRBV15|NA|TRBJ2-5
TGTGCCACCAGCAGAGATTGGGCGGGTCAAGAGACCCAGTACTTC
CATSRDWAGQETQYF
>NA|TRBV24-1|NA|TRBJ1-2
TGTGCCACCCACGGGGGTTCGGGTGCGAAAGGCTACACCTTC
CATHGGSGAKGYTF
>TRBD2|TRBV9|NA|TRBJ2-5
TGTGCCAGCAGCCTGACTAGCGGGGAGACCCAGTACTTC
CASSLTSGETQYF
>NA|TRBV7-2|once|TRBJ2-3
TGTGCCAGCAGCACTAGAAACACAGATACGCAGTATTTT
CASSTRNTDTQYF
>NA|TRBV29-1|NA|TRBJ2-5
TGCAGCGTTGTTTTGTTTATTGGGGCCCAAGAGACCCAGTACTTC
CSVVLFIGAQETQYF
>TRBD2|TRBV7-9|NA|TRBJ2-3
TGTGCCAGCATTCGGGCGGGAGGGCTCATGGATACGCAGTATTTT
CASIRAGGLMDTQYF
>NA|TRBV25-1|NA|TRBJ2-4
TGTGCCAGCAGTGAATATGAGGGAGGAGCCAAAAACATTCAGTACTTC
CASSEYEGGAKNIQYF
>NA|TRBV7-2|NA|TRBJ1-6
TGTGCCAGCAGCCGGACAAGTTATAATTCACCCCTCCACTTT
CASSRTSYNSPLHF
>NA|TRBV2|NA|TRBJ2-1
TGTGCCACCAGGGGTAGCGGGCGGTACAATGAGCAGTTCTTC
CATRGSGRYNEQFF
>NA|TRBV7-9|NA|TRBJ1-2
TGTGCCAGCAGCTTGTCGCGATCCAACTATGGCTACACCTTC
CASSLSRSNYGYTF
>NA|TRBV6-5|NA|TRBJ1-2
TGTGCCAGCAGCATTAATGTCGGGGTGGGGGGCTACACCTTC
CASSINVGVGGYTF
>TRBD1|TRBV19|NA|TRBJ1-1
TGTGCCAGTAGGACCGGGACAGGGCGGGACACTGAAGCTTTCTTT
CASRTGTGRDTEAFF
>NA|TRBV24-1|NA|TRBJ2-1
TGTGCCACCAGTGATTCCCAAGTAGGTGGGGGTAGCGGTTACAATGAGCAGTTCTTC
CATSDSQVGGGSGYNEQFF
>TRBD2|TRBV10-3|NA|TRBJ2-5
TGTGCCTTGACCCGGGGGGGAGAAGAGACCCAGTACTTC
CALTRGGEETQYF
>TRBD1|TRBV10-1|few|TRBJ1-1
TGCGCCAGCAAACCGGACAGGGGGTCGACATCCCCTAACACTGAAGCTTTCTTT
CASKPDRGSTSPNTEAFF
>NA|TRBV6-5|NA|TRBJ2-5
TGTGCCAGCAGTTACTCGATTGAGCGGCGAGAGACCCAGTACTTC
CASSYSIERRETQYF
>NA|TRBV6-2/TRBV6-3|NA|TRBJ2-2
TGTGCCAGCAGCTATCCTAACACCGGGGAGCTGTTTTTT
CASSYPNTGELFF
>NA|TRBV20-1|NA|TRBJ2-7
TGCAGTGCTAGTAATAATTACGAGCAGTACTTC
CSASNNYEQYF
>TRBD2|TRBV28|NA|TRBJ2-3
TGTGCCAGCAGTCCACGGGCGGGAGCAGATACGCAGTATTTT
CASSPRAGADTQYF
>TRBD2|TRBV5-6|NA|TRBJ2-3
TGTGCCAGCAGCCCACTGGCGGGAGCGGATACGCAGTATTTT
CASSPLAGADTQYF
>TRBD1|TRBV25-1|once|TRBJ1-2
TGTGCCAGCAGTGATCCGGGACAGGGGGCGTTCTATGGCTACACCTTC
CASSDPGQGAFYGYTF
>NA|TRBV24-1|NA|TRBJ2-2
TGTGCCACCACTTCAGTGAACACCGGGGAGCTGTTTTTT
CATTSVNTGELFF
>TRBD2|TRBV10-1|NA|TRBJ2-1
TGCGCCGCCTGCCTAGCGGGAGCCCCGAGCTCCTACAATGAGCAGTTCTTC
CAACLAGAPSSYNEQFF
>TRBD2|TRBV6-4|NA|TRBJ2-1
TGTGCCAGCAGTGACGAGGGGTTAGCGGGGGGCTCCTACAATGAGCAGTTCTTC
CASSDEGLAGGSYNEQFF
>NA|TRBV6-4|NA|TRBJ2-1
TGTGCCAGCAGTGAGAGTAGCCCCAATGAGCAGTTCTTC
CASSESSPNEQFF
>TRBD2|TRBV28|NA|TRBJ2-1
TGTGCCAGCAGCCCTTTGGTAGCGGGAGGCCAGGGACATGAGCAGTTCTTC
CASSPLVAGGQGHEQFF
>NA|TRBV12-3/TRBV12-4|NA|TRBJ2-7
TGTGCCAGCAGCCCCAGGGACGAGCAGTACTTC
CASSPRDEQYF
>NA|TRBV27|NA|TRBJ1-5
TGTGCCAGCAGTTTCCAAAGCAATCAGCCCCAGCATTTT
CASSFQSNQPQHF
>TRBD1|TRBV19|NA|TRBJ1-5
TGTGCCAGTAACACAGGGGGCGCGGGTCAGCCCCAGCATTTT
CASNTGGAGQPQHF
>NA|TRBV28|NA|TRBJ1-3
TGTGCCAGCAGTGGTCGGGACACCATATATTTT
CASSGRDTIYF
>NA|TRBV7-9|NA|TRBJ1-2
TGTGCCAGCAGCTCAAGGCTCCCAGGGGATGGCTACACCTTC
CASSSRLPGDGYTF
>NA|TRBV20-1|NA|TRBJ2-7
TGCAGTGCTAGTCCCCAGGGGGGCCTAGCGGGTCTGTACGAGCAGTACTTC
CSASPQGGLAGLYEQYF
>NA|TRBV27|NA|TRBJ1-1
TGTGCCAGCAGTGCCATCCTAGGACGCAGGGACACTGAAGCTTTCTTT
CASSAILGRRDTEAFF
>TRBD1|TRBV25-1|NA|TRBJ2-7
TGTGCCAGCAGTGGCCGGGACAGGGACGAGCAGTACTTC
CASSGRDRDEQYF
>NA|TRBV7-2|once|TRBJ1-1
TGTGCCAGCAGCCCACGGAGAGCAACTGAAGCTTTCTTT
CASSPRRATEAFF
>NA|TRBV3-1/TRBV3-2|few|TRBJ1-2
TGTGCCAGCAGCCAAGATTTTCAGAACTATGGCTACACCTTC
CASSQDFQNYGYTF